One sample yielded the 2 T cell receptor beta chains listed below, sequenced in a study of cytomegalovirus exposure and HLA in healthy donors. PCR used 60 Vbeta primers and 13 Jbeta primers. The repertoire was sequenced with immunoSEQ multiplex PCR; TCRdb's copy has only in-frame clones and lacks some. The table lists 52,000 or so clones, approximately 80% of them singletons. Sequencing was done on a sample of PBMCs. These TCRs come from a female donor in good health and CMV-seronegative.

The J gene is TRBJ2-7, the V gene TRBV14, with 9 bases identical to TRBD1. The CDR3 contains 15 residues. V shed 5 bases and J 2 bases; nucleotides not matched to a gene: 7. CDR1 and CDR2 from the germline V gene are SGHDN and FVKESK. The CDR3 here is CASSSRDRETYEQYF. Here the CDR3 DNA reads TGTGCCAGCAGCAGCCGGGACAGGGAAACCTACGAGCAGTACTTC.

This clone was picked up a small number of times. The chain is built from TRBV6-6 and TRBJ1-3; TRBD1 matches 8 bases. Germline lookup yields CDR1 MNHNY and CDR2 SVGAGI (reference sequence). Trimming removed 10 bases from V and 9 bases from J; junction bases left unmatched: 8. This CDR3 comprises 12 residues. DNA for the CDR3: TGTGCCACCGCGACAGGGGTGGGCACCATATATTTT. This encodes CATATGVGTIYF.